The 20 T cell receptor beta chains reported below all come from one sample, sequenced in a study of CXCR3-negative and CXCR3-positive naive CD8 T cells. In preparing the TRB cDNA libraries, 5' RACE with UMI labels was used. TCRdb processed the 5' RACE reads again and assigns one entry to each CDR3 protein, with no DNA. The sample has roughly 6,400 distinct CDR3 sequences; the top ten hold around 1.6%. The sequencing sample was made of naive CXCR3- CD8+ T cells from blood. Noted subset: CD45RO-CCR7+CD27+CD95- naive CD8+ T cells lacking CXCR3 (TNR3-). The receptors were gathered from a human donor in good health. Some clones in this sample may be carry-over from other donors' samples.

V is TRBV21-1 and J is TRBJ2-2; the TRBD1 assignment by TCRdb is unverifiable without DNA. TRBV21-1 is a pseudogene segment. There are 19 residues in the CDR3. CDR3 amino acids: CASSEDPPPGRSSEGSCFF.

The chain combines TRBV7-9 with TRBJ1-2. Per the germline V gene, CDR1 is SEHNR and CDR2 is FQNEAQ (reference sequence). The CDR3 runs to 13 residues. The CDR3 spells CASSLADSYGYTF.

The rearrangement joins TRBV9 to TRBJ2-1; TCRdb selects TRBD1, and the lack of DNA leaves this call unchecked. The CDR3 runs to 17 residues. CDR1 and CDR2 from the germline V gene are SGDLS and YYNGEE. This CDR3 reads CASSVASRGVSYNEQFF.

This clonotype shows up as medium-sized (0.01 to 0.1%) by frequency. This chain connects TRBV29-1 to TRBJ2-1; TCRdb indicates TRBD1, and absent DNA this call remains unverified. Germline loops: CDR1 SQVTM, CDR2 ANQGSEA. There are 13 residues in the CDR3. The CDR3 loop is CSVTGTFYNEQFF.

The CDR3 protein is CSVEQGSPYEQYF. V is TRBV29-1 and J is TRBJ2-7; TCRdb picks TRBD1, but there is no DNA to check that call. The CDR3 covers 13 residues. Germline assignment: CDR1 SQVTM and CDR2 ANQGSEA.

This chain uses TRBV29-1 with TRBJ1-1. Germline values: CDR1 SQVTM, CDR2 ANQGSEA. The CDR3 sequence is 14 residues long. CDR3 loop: CSVRDPSGTPEAFF.

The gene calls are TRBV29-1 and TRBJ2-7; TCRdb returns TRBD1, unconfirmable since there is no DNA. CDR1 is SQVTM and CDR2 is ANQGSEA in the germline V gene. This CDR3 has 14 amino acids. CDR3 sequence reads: CSVERPGQPYEQYF.

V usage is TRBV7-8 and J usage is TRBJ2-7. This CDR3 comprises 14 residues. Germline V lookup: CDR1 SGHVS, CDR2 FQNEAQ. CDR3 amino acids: CASSLEVSSYEQYF. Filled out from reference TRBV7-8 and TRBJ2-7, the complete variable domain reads GAGVSQSPRYKVAKRGQDVALRCDPISGHVSLFWYQQALGQGPEFLTYFQNEAQLDKSGLPSDRFFAERPEGSVSTLKIQRTQQEDSAVYLCASSLEVSSYEQYFGPGTRLTVT.

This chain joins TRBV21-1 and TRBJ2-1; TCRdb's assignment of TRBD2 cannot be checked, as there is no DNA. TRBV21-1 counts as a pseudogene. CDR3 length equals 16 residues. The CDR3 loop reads CASSKAGTREIYEQFF.

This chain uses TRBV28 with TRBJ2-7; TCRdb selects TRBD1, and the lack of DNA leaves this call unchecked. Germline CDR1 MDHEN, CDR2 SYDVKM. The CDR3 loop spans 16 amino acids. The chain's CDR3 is CASSPDRDRGLYEQYF.

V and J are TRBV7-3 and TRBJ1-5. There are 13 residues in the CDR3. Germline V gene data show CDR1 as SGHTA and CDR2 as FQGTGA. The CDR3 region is CASSFGPNQPQHF.

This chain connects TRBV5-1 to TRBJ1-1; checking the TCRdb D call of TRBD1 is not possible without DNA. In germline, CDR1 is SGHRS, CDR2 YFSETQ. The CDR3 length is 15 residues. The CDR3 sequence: CASSRNRGMNTEAFF. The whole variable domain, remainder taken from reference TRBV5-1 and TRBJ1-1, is KAGVTQTPRYLIKTRGQQVTLSCSPISGHRSVSWYQQTPGQGLQFLFEYFSETQRNKGNFPGRFSGRQFSNSRSEMNVSTLELGDSALYLCASSRNRGMNTEAFFGQGTRLTVV.

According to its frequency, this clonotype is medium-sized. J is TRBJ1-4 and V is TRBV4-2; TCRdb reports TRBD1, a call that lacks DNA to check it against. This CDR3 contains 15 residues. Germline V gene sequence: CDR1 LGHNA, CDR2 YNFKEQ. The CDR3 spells CASSPRTGGNGKLFF.

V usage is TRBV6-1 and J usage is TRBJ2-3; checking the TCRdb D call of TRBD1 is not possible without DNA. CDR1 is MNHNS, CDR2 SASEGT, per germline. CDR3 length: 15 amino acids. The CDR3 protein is CASSSPGQYVDTQYF.

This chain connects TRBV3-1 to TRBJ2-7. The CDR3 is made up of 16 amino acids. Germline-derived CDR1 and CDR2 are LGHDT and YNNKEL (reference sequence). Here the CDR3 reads CASSQDLGGITYEQYF.

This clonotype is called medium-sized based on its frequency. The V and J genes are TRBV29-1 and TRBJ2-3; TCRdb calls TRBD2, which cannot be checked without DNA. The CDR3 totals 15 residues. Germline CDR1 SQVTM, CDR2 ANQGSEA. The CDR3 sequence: CSVRGLDGAGDTQYF.

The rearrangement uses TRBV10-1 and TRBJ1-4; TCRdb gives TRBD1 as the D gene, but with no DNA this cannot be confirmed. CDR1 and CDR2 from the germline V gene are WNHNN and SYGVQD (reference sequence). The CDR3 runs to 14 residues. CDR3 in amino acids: CASSGPGLAEKLFF.

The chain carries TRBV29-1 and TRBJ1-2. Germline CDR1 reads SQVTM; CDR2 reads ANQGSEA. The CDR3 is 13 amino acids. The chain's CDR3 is CSAAGGEDGGYTF.

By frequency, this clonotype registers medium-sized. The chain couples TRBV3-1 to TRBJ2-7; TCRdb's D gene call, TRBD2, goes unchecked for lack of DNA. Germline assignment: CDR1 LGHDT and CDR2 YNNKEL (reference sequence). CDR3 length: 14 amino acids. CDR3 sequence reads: CASSLGGDPYEQYF.

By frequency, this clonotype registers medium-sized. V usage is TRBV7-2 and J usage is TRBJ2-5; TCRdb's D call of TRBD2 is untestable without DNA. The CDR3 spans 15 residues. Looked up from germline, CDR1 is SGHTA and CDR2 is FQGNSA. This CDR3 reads CASSLLAGGQETQYF.